This T cell receptor (beta chain) was observed in a study of cytomegalovirus exposure and HLA in healthy donors. Study-level findings and limits: Sequencing likely generated an artifact that appeared as a cluster of highly shared sequence variants.

This CDR3 spans 13 amino acids. The ends were cut back, 1 base at V and 1 base at J, with 5 bases in the middle. The V gene's germline CDR1 is SGHRS and CDR2 YFSETQ. Details on this clone: Its antigen is currently unknown.

The study ran its PCR with 60 Vbeta and 13 Jbeta primers. The method was immunoSEQ multiplex PCR; TCRdb's version includes in-frame clones alone and lacks a portion of them. The sample lists under 130,000 clones, about 13% seen once, with roughly a sixth in the top ten. The gene calls are TRBV5-1 and TRBJ2-5; D gene uncertain. Sequencing input: PBMCs. The receptor was isolated from a man between 35 and 55 years old in good health and CMV-seropositive. CDR3 bases: TGCGCCAGCAGCTTGTTAGCCCAAGAGACCCAGTACTTC. It codes for CASSLLAQETQYF.